The clone carrying this T cell receptor (beta chain) was picked up many times. As yet, its antigen is unknown. The V end was cut by 3 bases, the J end by 6 bases, with 16 bases between. The CDR3 runs to 15 residues. In germline, CDR1 is SGHRS, CDR2 YFSETQ. These data are taken from a study of spatial heterogeneity in lung cancer. The study's findings and limits: Higher tumor mutation counts went along with higher counts of expanded intratumoral alpha and beta TCRs.

Time point in this sample: sample taken at primary tumor resection. Patients with untreated early-stage non-small cell lung cancer, numbering 72, were the donors. TCRdb re-called the 5' RACE reads with MiXCR, one entry per CDR3 protein. In the table there are some 14,000 distinct CDR3 sequences, about 5% of which are singletons. The V call is TRBV5-1, the J call TRBJ2-1; D perhaps matches TRBD1 (5 bases). The TCR was taken from a female donor with early-stage non-small cell lung cancer. Material: lung tumor tissue, obtained at surgery. CDR3 nucleotides: TGCGCCAGCAGCTGGGCTGTGGGGCTGTCCAATGAGCAGTTCTTC. Translation gives CASSWAVGLSNEQFF.